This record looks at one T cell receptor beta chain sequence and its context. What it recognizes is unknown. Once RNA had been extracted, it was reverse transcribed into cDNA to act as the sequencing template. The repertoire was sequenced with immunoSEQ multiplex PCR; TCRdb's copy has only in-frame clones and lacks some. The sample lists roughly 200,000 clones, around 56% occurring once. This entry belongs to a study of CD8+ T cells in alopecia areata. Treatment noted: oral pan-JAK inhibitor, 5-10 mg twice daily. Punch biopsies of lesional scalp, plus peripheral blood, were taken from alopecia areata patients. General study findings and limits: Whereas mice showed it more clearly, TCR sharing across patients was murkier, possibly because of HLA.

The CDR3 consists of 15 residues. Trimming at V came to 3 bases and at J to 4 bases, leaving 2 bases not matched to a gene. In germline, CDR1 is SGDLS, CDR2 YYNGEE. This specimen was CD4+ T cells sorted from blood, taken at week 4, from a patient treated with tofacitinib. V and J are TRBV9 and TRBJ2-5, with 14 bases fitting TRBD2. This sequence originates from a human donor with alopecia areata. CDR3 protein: CASSAGLAGGETQYF. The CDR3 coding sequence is TGTGCCAGCAGCGCCGGACTAGCGGGGGGAGAGACCCAGTACTTC.